This entry lists 32 T cell receptor beta chains sequenced from one sample in a study of blood T cell repertoires in COVID-19 (TCRdb year 2020). Library preparation was by the immunoSEQ multiplex PCR assay. TCRdb mirrors the immuneACCESS table, restricted to in-frame sequences. Some clones are absent from its copies; in checked studies, under half trace to an unresolved V gene, and the reason for the others is unknown. Present in this sample are about 160,000 clones, roughly 84% of which were seen just once. Roughly 14% of the sample lies in the top ten. The sequencing input was peripheral blood. These receptors came from a man aged 18-30 years with active or convalescent COVID-19.

This clone was picked up a small number of times. The genes are TRBV11-2 and TRBJ2-1; TRBD2 matches at 9 bases. Germline V lookup: CDR1 SGHAT, CDR2 FQNNGV. V gave up 1 base and J gave up 3 bases; unmatched junction bases: 4. The CDR3 contains 16 residues. The CDR3 DNA follows: TGTGCCAGCAGCTTAGTTATGACTAGCGGCTACAATGAGCAGTTCTTC. Its protein product is CASSLVMTSGYNEQFF.

This chain joins TRBV7-9 and TRBJ1-1, with TRBD1 matching 9 bases. The V gene's germline CDR1 is SEHNR and CDR2 FQNEAQ (reference sequence). This CDR3 region has 16 residues. Trimming at V came to 5 bases and at J to 0 bases, leaving 7 bases not matched to a gene. Here the CDR3 reads CASSPGTGLVNTEAFF. CDR3 nucleotides: TGTGCCAGCAGCCCAGGGACAGGGTTAGTGAACACTGAAGCTTTCTTT.

This clone was observed a single time. The chain joins TRBV29-1 to TRBJ1-1; D possibly corresponds to TRBD1 (5 bases). CDR3 length equals 11 residues. Per the germline V gene, CDR1 is SQVTM and CDR2 is ANQGSEA. Trimming stripped 3 bases from V and 9 bases from J, with 11 bases between. In DNA, the CDR3 is TGCAGCGTTGATGCGGGGGGGAAAGCTTTCTTT. Its protein product is CSVDAGGKAFF. Full variable domain (rest looked up from reference TRBV29-1 and TRBJ1-1): SAVISQKPSRDICQRGTSLTIQCQVDSQVTMMFWYRQQPGQSLTLIATANQGSEATYESGFVIDKFPISRPNLTFSTLTVSNMSPEDSSIYLCSVDAGGKAFFGQGTRLTVV.

The gene calls are TRBV5-4 and TRBJ2-5; 10 bases line up with TRBD2. The junction had 4 bases not matched to a gene; V was cut back by 1 base and J by 4 bases. This CDR3 region has 15 residues. In germline, CDR1 is SGHNT, CDR2 YYREEE (reference sequence). The CDR3 protein is CASSLSGRGRETQYF. The CDR3 nucleotides read TGTGCCAGCAGCTTGAGCGGGAGGGGGAGAGAGACCCAGTACTTC.

This chain links TRBV6-2 or TRBV6-3 with TRBJ2-3, with 7 positions matching TRBD1. This CDR3 is built from 16 residues. CDR1 is MNHEY, CDR2 SVGEGT, per germline. Trimming cost V 4 bases and J 1 base; bases outside gene matches: 8. This chain's CDR3 is CASSFVGQGGTDTQYF. The CDR3 DNA sequence: TGTGCCAGCAGTTTCGTGGGCCAGGGGGGCACAGATACGCAGTATTTT.

V usage is TRBV5-1 and J usage is TRBJ2-3; 8 bases agree with TRBD1. Germline V gene data show CDR1 as SGHRS and CDR2 as YFSETQ. V dropped 4 bases and J dropped 1; count of bases not matched to a gene: 8. This CDR3 spans 16 amino acids. CDR3 in DNA: TGCGCCAGCAGCACACTCACAGGGGGTGGCACAGATACGCAGTATTTT. Protein: CASSTLTGGGTDTQYF.

The genes are TRBV3-1 (or the pseudogene TRBV3-2) and TRBJ2-2, with 10 bases identical to TRBD1. The germline gives CDR1 LGHDT, CDR2 YNNKEL (reference sequence). After removal of 2 bases from V and 2 bases from J, the junction contained 5 bases not matched to a gene. The CDR3 covers 17 residues. This CDR3 is CASSQPRDRGNTGELFF. The CDR3 region has the DNA TGTGCCAGCAGCCAACCCCGGGACAGGGGTAACACCGGGGAGCTGTTTTTT.

The chain recombines TRBV7-9 with TRBJ2-3; 8 bases are a match to TRBD2. This CDR3 is 16 amino acids long. Germline-derived CDR1 and CDR2 are SEHNR and FQNEAQ (reference sequence). V trimming: 1 base; J trimming: 0 bases; junction bases outside the gene matches: 3. The CDR3 region has the DNA TGTGCCAGCAGCTTAGGTTCTAGCGGGAGCACAGATACGCAGTATTTT. Amino acids: CASSLGSSGSTDTQYF.

This clone counts as medium-sized. The J gene is TRBJ1-6, the V gene TRBV19; TRBD1 matches 9 bases. Trimming cost V 4 bases and J 7 bases; bases outside gene matches: 2. The length of the CDR3 is 14 residues. The germline gives CDR1 LNHDA, CDR2 SQIVND (reference sequence). This chain's CDR3 is CASSRTGDNSPLHF. The CDR3 DNA follows: TGTGCCAGTAGTAGGACAGGGGACAATTCACCCCTCCACTTT.

The gene calls are TRBV5-4 and TRBJ2-1, with 9 bases matching TRBD1. Germline V gene sequence: CDR1 SGHNT, CDR2 YYREEE (reference sequence). The CDR3 has 14 residues. After removal of 4 bases from V and 5 bases from J, the junction contained 4 bases not matched to a gene. CDR3 protein: CASSPGQGNNEQFF. The CDR3 coding sequence is TGTGCCAGCAGCCCGGGACAGGGCAACAATGAGCAGTTCTTC.

The V and J genes are TRBV19 and TRBJ1-1; TRBD1 might be the D (5 bases). The CDR3 loop spans 15 amino acids. Germline V gene lookup returns CDR1 LNHDA and CDR2 SQIVND (reference sequence). Between the trimmed V and J ends, which lost 3 bases and 0 bases, there was a span of 11 bases. Here the CDR3 DNA reads TGTGCCAGTAGTATCTTCGACAGCATGAACACTGAAGCTTTCTTT. Protein sequence: CASSIFDSMNTEAFF.

This clone was counted a few times. The chain has TRBV6-6 and TRBJ1-1; D possibly corresponds to TRBD1 (6 bases). There are 14 residues in the CDR3. The V gene's germline CDR1 is MNHNY and CDR2 SVGAGI (reference sequence). V lost 7 bases and J lost 0, with 12 bases in between. CDR3 protein: CASKSGQMNTEAFF. The CDR3 DNA reads as TGTGCCAGCAAATCCGGACAGATGAACACTGAAGCTTTCTTT.

The V call is TRBV5-5, the J call TRBJ2-3; the match to TRBD2 covers 9 bases. The CDR3 has 17 residues. CDR1 SGHKS and CDR2 YYEKEE come from the germline V gene (reference sequence). V was clipped by 1 base and J by 4 bases; unmatched bases: 10. The CDR3 reads CASSLLVASGTSDTQYF. Here the CDR3 DNA reads TGTGCCAGCAGCTTGTTGGTGGCTAGCGGGACCTCAGATACGCAGTATTTT.

The V gene is TRBV7-2, the J gene TRBJ1-2, with 7 positions matching TRBD1. This CDR3 is 15 amino acids long. Germline trimming cut 1 base from V and 7 bases from J; bases unmatched to any gene: 9. CDR1 is SGHTA and CDR2 is FQGNSA in the germline V gene. The CDR3 DNA follows: TGTGCCAGCAGCTTAGAAACAGGGGAAAAGGGTGGCTACACCTTC. Translation gives CASSLETGEKGGYTF.

The rearrangement links TRBV12-3 or TRBV12-4 to TRBJ2-1, with D unclear. The V end lost 5 bases, the J end lost 2 bases, and 4 bases lay between the germline ends. The CDR3 sequence is 12 residues long. CDR3 bases: TGTGCCAGCAGTGGCACCTACAATGAGCAGTTCTTC. It translates to CASSGTYNEQFF.

The chain has TRBV11-2 and TRBJ1-2; D may be TRBD1 (5 bases). This CDR3 region has 15 residues. Germline-derived CDR1 and CDR2 are SGHAT and FQNNGV. The V gene lost 1 base and the J gene lost 5 bases, with 14 bases spanning the gap. In nucleotides, the CDR3 is TGTGCCAGCAGCTTAGGGACAATTGGGGTTTATGGCTACACCTTC. Its translation is CASSLGTIGVYGYTF.

J is TRBJ2-3 and V is TRBV4-3; 7 bases are a match to TRBD1. This CDR3 comprises 15 residues. Germline CDR1 LGHNA, CDR2 YSLEER. Trimming at V came to 4 bases and at J to 1 base, leaving 5 bases not matched to a gene. The CDR3 reads CASSRQDRGTDTQYF. The CDR3 nucleotides read TGCGCCAGCAGCCGACAAGACAGGGGCACAGATACGCAGTATTTT.

The J gene is TRBJ1-3, the V gene TRBV19; D possibly corresponds to TRBD1 (5 bases). The CDR3 contains 16 residues. The V gene's germline CDR1 is LNHDA and CDR2 SQIVND (reference sequence). Trimming removed 7 bases at V and 3 bases at J, with 19 bases between. The CDR3 sequence: CASNASGREGGNTIYF. CDR3 in DNA: TGTGCCAGTAATGCCTCCGGCAGGGAGGGTGGAAACACCATATATTTT.

This chain uses TRBV27 with TRBJ2-7; 9 bases are shared with TRBD1. The CDR3 spans 14 residues. V shed 4 bases, J shed 7 bases, and the junction held 8 bases outside the gene matches. The germline V gene encodes CDR1 MNHEY and CDR2 SMNVEV (reference sequence). For the CDR3, the DNA is TGTGCCAGCAGTTATAAACAGGGGGCGTGGGAGCAGTACTTC. Its protein is CASSYKQGAWEQYF.

DNA of the CDR3: TGTGCCAGCAGGTTGGGACAGGGGCGAAATCAGCCCCAGCATTTT. Protein: CASRLGQGRNQPQHF. The V call is TRBV6-5, the J call TRBJ1-5, with 10 positions matching TRBD1. V trimming: 6 bases; J trimming: 4 bases; junction bases outside the gene matches: 6. The germline V gene encodes CDR1 MNHEY and CDR2 SVGAGI. CDR3 size: 15 residues.

The chain's CDR3 is CASSSQGDTYEQYF. The CDR3 DNA reads TGTGCCAGTAGTAGTCAGGGGGATACCTACGAGCAGTACTTC. The V gene is TRBV19, the J gene TRBJ2-7; 7 bases are a match to TRBD1. V lost 4 bases to trimming and J lost 2 bases; unmatched junction nucleotides: 5. The CDR3 has 14 amino acids. The germline V gene has CDR1 LNHDA and CDR2 SQIVND (reference sequence).

The chain carries TRBV7-8 and TRBJ1-5; TRBD1 might be the D (5 bases). CDR1 and CDR2 (germline): SGHVS, FQNEAQ. The V end lost 2 bases, the J end lost 7 bases, and 15 bases lay between the germline ends. This CDR3 has 15 residues. The CDR3 is CASSLPPGPGQPQHF. CDR3 DNA sequence: TGTGCCAGCAGCTTACCACCGGGCCCAGGGCAGCCCCAGCATTTT.

The chain employs TRBV20-1 and TRBJ2-7; maybe TRBD1 (5 bases). The CDR3 has 15 amino acids. V dropped 5 bases and J dropped 1 base, with 18 bases sitting between them. Looked up from germline, CDR1 is DFQATT and CDR2 is SNEGSKA (reference sequence). In DNA, the CDR3 is TGCAGTGCTCGTGAGTGGGGCTTTTTTTCCTACGAGCAGTACTTC. This codes for CSAREWGFFSYEQYF.

DNA for the CDR3: TGTGCCAGCAGCTTTTGGACAGCTTTGGGCGAGCAGTACTTC. This gives the protein CASSFWTALGEQYF. The chain carries TRBV7-9 and TRBJ2-7; D perhaps matches TRBD1 (6 bases). The germline V gene has CDR1 SEHNR and CDR2 FQNEAQ (reference sequence). The V gene lost 3 bases and the J gene lost 6 bases, with 15 bases spanning the gap. The CDR3 loop spans 14 amino acids. Combining the CDR3 with reference TRBV7-9 and TRBJ2-7 gives the whole variable domain DTGVSQNPRHKITKRGQNVTFRCDPISEHNRLYWYRQTLGQGPEFLTYFQNEAQLEKSRLLSDRFSAERPKGSFSTLEIQRTEQGDSAMYLCASSFWTALGEQYFGPGTRLTVT.

This sequence joins TRBV6-5 and TRBJ1-2; D is perhaps TRBD1 (5 bases). CDR1 and CDR2 (germline): MNHEY, SVGAGI. V was cut by 0 bases and J by 6 bases, with 14 bases left in between. The CDR3 runs 15 residues. The CDR3 spells CASSYSRRGVDGYTF. Written as DNA, the CDR3 is TGTGCCAGCAGTTACTCCAGGCGGGGGGTAGATGGCTACACCTTC.

This sequence joins TRBV7-6 and TRBJ2-3, with 8 bases that match TRBD1. This CDR3 comprises 15 residues. CDR1 SGHVS and CDR2 FNYEAQ come from the germline V gene. J lost 2 bases, V lost 5 bases, and 6 bases had no gene match. The CDR3 coding sequence is TGTGCCAGCAGCCTCCGGACAGGGCTCACAGATACGCAGTATTTT. Its translation: CASSLRTGLTDTQYF.

The chain joins TRBV14 to TRBJ1-1; no firm D call. Looked up from germline, CDR1 is SGHDN and CDR2 is FVKESK. V gave up 0 bases and J gave up 9 bases, with 11 bases separating them. The CDR3 sequence is 13 residues long. CDR3 in DNA: TGTGCCAGCAGCCAAGACCTAGGAGGGCAAGCTTTCTTT. Amino acids: CASSQDLGGQAFF. Filled out from reference TRBV14 and TRBJ1-1, the complete variable domain reads EAGVTQFPSHSVIEKGQTVTLRCDPISGHDNLYWYRRVMGKEIKFLLHFVKESKQDESGMPNNRFLAERTGGTYSTLKVQPAELEDSGVYFCASSQDLGGQAFFGQGTRLTVV.

This clone was observed a single time. The chain uses TRBV7-9 and TRBJ2-2; D unclear. The CDR3 extends over 13 amino acids. The V gene lost 5 bases and the J gene lost 8 bases, with 12 bases spanning the gap. CDR1 is SEHNR, CDR2 FQNEAQ, per germline (reference sequence). CDR3 sequence (DNA): TGTGCCAGCAGCCCGATAGAGAAAGGGGAGCTGTTTTTT. Amino acid sequence: CASSPIEKGELFF.

The chain carries TRBV6-1 and TRBJ1-3, with TRBD1 as a possible D gene (6 bases). From germline, CDR1 is MNHNS and CDR2 SASEGT. The CDR3 length is 15 residues. V lost 3 bases to trimming and J lost 2 bases, with 11 bases between them. The chain's CDR3 is CASSDPGVTGNTIYF. CDR3 DNA: TGTGCCAGCAGTGATCCAGGGGTAACTGGAAACACCATATATTTT.

V gene TRBV7-2 combines with J gene TRBJ2-7; possible D gene TRBD1, 6 bases. The germline V gene encodes CDR1 SGHTA and CDR2 FQGNSA. The CDR3 covers 13 residues. Trimming shortened V by 1 base and J by 11 bases, and 15 bases separated the two germline ends. The CDR3 DNA reads as TGTGCCAGCAGCTTAGGGGGGCAGGATAAGAAGTACTTC. Residues: CASSLGGQDKKYF.

The CDR3 spells CASSYPSGTRRGINEQFF. Here the CDR3 DNA reads TGCGCCAGCAGCTACCCATCCGGGACTAGGAGGGGTATTAATGAGCAGTTCTTC. The rearrangement joins TRBV5-1 to TRBJ2-1, with TRBD2 identical over 8 bases. The CDR3 is made up of 18 amino acids. V lost 3 bases, J lost 7 bases, and 18 bases stayed unmatched. Germline V gene data show CDR1 as SGHRS and CDR2 as YFSETQ.

This rearrangement joins TRBV5-6 to TRBJ1-1; the D gene is possibly TRBD1 (6 bases). The CDR3 is made up of 13 amino acids. In germline, CDR1 is SGHDT, CDR2 YYEEEE. V gave up 2 bases and J gave up 11 bases, with 16 bases separating them. Written as DNA, the CDR3 is TGTGCCAGCAGCTTAGGGCAGGGGCTTCGTGCTTTCTTT. Translated, it gives CASSLGQGLRAFF.